The 31 T cell receptor beta chains below all came from one sample that was sequenced in a study of T cell repertoires in cytomegalovirus infection. One entry per CDR3 protein, called by TCRdb with MiXCR from the reads. The table lists about 250,000 distinct CDR3 sequences, around 15% of them singletons, with roughly 45% in the top ten. Sequencing used CD8+ T cells from PBMCs. Receptors were obtained from a human donor in good health (CMV status not recorded). Some clones in this sample may be carry-over from other donors' samples.

The rearrangement links TRBV27 to TRBJ2-7; D ambiguous. The CDR3 has 14 amino acids. The V and J ends lost 6 bases and 1 base respectively, with 13 bases between them. Looked up from germline, CDR1 is MNHEY and CDR2 is SMNVEV (reference sequence). The CDR3 here is CASRWSVGSYEQYF. CDR3 in DNA: TGTGCCAGCAGGTGGTCTGTGGGGTCCTACGAGCAGTACTTC.

This rearrangement joins TRBV7-9 to TRBJ1-5; D unresolved. Germline V gene sequence: CDR1 SEHNR, CDR2 FQNEAQ (reference sequence). Trimming cost V 5 bases and J 0 bases, with 11 bases left between them. This CDR3 has 15 amino acids. As DNA, the CDR3 is TGTGCCAGCAGCGAGACACTGACTAGCAATCAGCCCCAGCATTTT. It codes for CASSETLTSNQPQHF.

This clonotype has a handful of counts. V gene TRBV20-1 combines with J gene TRBJ2-1; 9 nucleotides align to TRBD2. CDR1 and CDR2 from the germline V gene are DFQATT and SNEGSKA (reference sequence). V shed 7 bases, J shed 9 bases, and the junction held 16 bases outside the gene matches. The CDR3 runs 15 residues. The DNA for the CDR3 is TGCAGTGTACCGACCGGGACTAGCAGGGTTAGTGAGCAGTTCTTC. This translates into CSVPTGTSRVSEQFF.

This clonotype occurred many times. The CDR3 DNA is TGTGCCAGCAGTCGAGAGAACTATGGCTACACCTTC. Translated, it gives CASSRENYGYTF. The chain is built from TRBV2 and TRBJ1-2; D remains ambiguous. This CDR3 comprises 12 residues. CDR1 and CDR2 (germline): SNHLY, FYNNEI. Trimming stripped 5 bases from V and 2 bases from J, with 6 bases between.

This clonotype was seen at least ten times. V gene TRBV7-9 combines with J gene TRBJ2-2; TRBD2 might be the D (5 bases). The V gene lost 7 bases and the J gene lost 6 bases, with 6 bases spanning the gap. The germline V gene has CDR1 SEHNR and CDR2 FQNEAQ (reference sequence). CDR3 size: 11 residues. CDR3 amino acids: CASTSPGELFF. DNA of the CDR3: TGTGCCAGCACTAGCCCCGGGGAGCTGTTTTTT.

The rearrangement joins TRBV9 to TRBJ2-1; TRBD2 matches 10 bases. This CDR3 spans 15 amino acids. V trimming: 2 bases; J trimming: 8 bases; junction bases outside the gene matches: 7. Germline CDR1 SGDLS, CDR2 YYNGEE. The DNA for the CDR3 is TGTGCCAGCAGCGTCCTAGCGGGGGAAAGGGATGAGCAGTTCTTC. Its protein is CASSVLAGERDEQFF.

This clonotype appeared many times. The chain uses TRBV12-3 or TRBV12-4 and TRBJ2-5, with 7 nucleotides matching TRBD1. Germline trimming cut 5 bases from V and 0 bases from J; bases unmatched to any gene: 6. The CDR3 covers 15 residues. The CDR3 nucleotides read TGTGCCAGCAGTAAACTGACAGGGAACCAAGAGACCCAGTACTTC. Translation: CASSKLTGNQETQYF.

The CDR3 DNA sequence: TGTGCCAGCAGTGAAGAAGTGGAAGCTTTCTTT. This sequence encodes CASSEEVEAFF. The gene calls are TRBV2 and TRBJ1-1, with D uncertain. CDR3 length: 11 amino acids. Germline V gene lookup returns CDR1 SNHLY and CDR2 FYNNEI. V was trimmed by 1 base and J by 8 bases, leaving 5 bases between them.

This clonotype came up a few times. The chain links TRBV28 to TRBJ2-7; TRBD2 might be the D (7 bases). The CDR3 has 14 amino acids. The ends were cut back, 3 bases at V and 5 bases at J, with 14 bases in the middle. CDR1 and CDR2 (germline): MDHEN, SYDVKM. The CDR3 sequence is CASSLRGLRHEQYF. DNA for the CDR3: TGTGCCAGCAGTTTGCGGGGGCTGAGGCACGAGCAGTACTTC.

The table lists this clonotype with a few counts. This CDR3 is CASSLSGSGGDNEQFF. Here the CDR3 DNA reads TGCGCCAGCAGCTTGTCAGGTAGCGGGGGAGACAATGAGCAGTTCTTC. V gene TRBV5-1 combines with J gene TRBJ2-1, with 9 bases identical to TRBD2. CDR1 and CDR2 (germline): SGHRS, YFSETQ. This CDR3 has 16 amino acids. The trim removed 1 base at V and 5 bases at J, leaving 7 bases unmatched.

At least ten counts were recorded for this clonotype. The chain carries TRBV7-8 and TRBJ2-1, with D perhaps matching TRBD1 or TRBD2 (5 bases each). The V and J ends lost 5 bases and 3 bases respectively, with 20 bases between them. The CDR3 consists of 17 residues. Looked up from germline, CDR1 is SGHVS and CDR2 is FQNEAQ. The CDR3 sequence is CASSPAGGAGVYNEQFF. CDR3 DNA: TGTGCCAGCAGCCCCGCCGGTGGGGCGGGCGTCTACAATGAGCAGTTCTTC. Using reference TRBV7-8 and TRBJ2-1 for the parts outside the CDR3, the full variable domain is GAGVSQSPRYKVAKRGQDVALRCDPISGHVSLFWYQQALGQGPEFLTYFQNEAQLDKSGLPSDRFFAERPEGSVSTLKIQRTQQEDSAVYLCASSPAGGAGVYNEQFFGPGTRLTVL.

The chain couples TRBV19 to TRBJ1-5; D gene ambiguous. The germline V and J ends were trimmed by 8 bases and 4 bases, with 12 bases remaining between them. Germline V gene sequence: CDR1 LNHDA, CDR2 SQIVND (reference sequence). CDR3 size: 13 residues. In nucleotides, the CDR3 is TGTGCCAGTCGGTGGGCAGAAAATCAGCCCCAGCATTTT. This sequence encodes CASRWAENQPQHF.

This clonotype was found many times. This chain uses TRBV7-6 with TRBJ2-5; 7 positions match TRBD1. CDR1 SGHVS and CDR2 FNYEAQ come from the germline V gene. Trimming cost V 5 bases and J 0 bases; bases outside gene matches: 6. The CDR3 runs to 15 residues. The DNA for the CDR3 is TGTGCCAGCAGCCCGCCGGGGACAGACCAAGAGACCCAGTACTTC. This codes for CASSPPGTDQETQYF.

The chain uses TRBV9 and TRBJ2-3, with TRBD2 matching over 10 bases. Losses at the gene ends were 0 bases for V and 2 bases for J; bases not matched to a gene: 9. Germline-derived CDR1 and CDR2 are SGDLS and YYNGEE. This CDR3 is 18 amino acids long. The CDR3 here is CASSVEGRTSGPTDTQYF. DNA of the CDR3: TGTGCCAGCAGCGTAGAGGGGCGGACTAGCGGCCCCACAGATACGCAGTATTTT.

V gene TRBV20-1 combines with J gene TRBJ2-1; weak D call: TRBD2 (5 bases). Germline CDR1 and CDR2: DFQATT and SNEGSKA (reference sequence). CDR3 size: 15 residues. V shed 3 bases and J shed 7 bases, with 19 bases lying between them. CDR3 in amino acids: CSASTGISIFNEQFF. In nucleotides, the CDR3 is TGCAGTGCTAGTACCGGGATCTCCATTTTTAATGAGCAGTTCTTC.

Only a few counts were recorded for this clonotype. CDR3 bases: TGTGCCAGCAGTTTTTTAGCGGGGGGCCGCGAGCAGTACTTC. Translating it yields CASSFLAGGREQYF. V and J are TRBV28 and TRBJ2-7, with 10 bases identical to TRBD2. Germline CDR1 is MDHEN and CDR2 is SYDVKM. The CDR3 length is 14 residues. V shed 3 bases, J shed 6 bases, and the junction held 5 bases outside the gene matches. The whole variable domain, filled in from reference TRBV28 and TRBJ2-7, reads DVKVTQSSRYLVKRTGEKVFLECVQDMDHENMFWYRQDPGLGLRLIYFSYDVKMKEKGDIPEGYSVSREKKERFSLILESASTNQTSMYLCASSFLAGGREQYFGPGTRLTVT.

This clonotype was seen a handful of times. The chain uses TRBV27 and TRBJ1-1; D gene unclear. V was cut by 6 bases and J by 0 bases, with 11 bases left in between. This CDR3 spans 14 amino acids. Germline loops: CDR1 MNHEY, CDR2 SMNVEV (reference sequence). The CDR3 region has the DNA TGTGCCAGCAGGGACGGGTCAATGAACACTGAAGCTTTCTTT. This sequence encodes CASRDGSMNTEAFF.

This clonotype was detected a few times. The V call is TRBV11-2, the J call TRBJ1-2, with D tentatively TRBD1 (6 bases). This CDR3 has 14 amino acids. V was shortened by 5 bases and J by 5 bases, with 15 bases between the two germline ends. CDR1 and CDR2 (germline): SGHAT, FQNNGV. In DNA, the CDR3 is TGTGCCAGCAGCCCACAGGGTGGGTGGTATGGCTACACCTTC. This translates into CASSPQGGWYGYTF. Supplemented by reference TRBV11-2 and TRBJ1-2, the full variable domain reads EAGVAQSPRYKIIEKRQSVAFWCNPISGHATLYWYQQILGQGPKLLIQFQNNGVVDDSQLPKDRFSAERLKGVDSTLKIQPAKLEDSAVYLCASSPQGGWYGYTFGSGTRLTVV.

The chain employs TRBV10-3 and TRBJ2-3; D not certain. Germline CDR1 ENHRY, CDR2 SYGVKD. CDR3 size: 15 residues. Trimming stripped 0 bases from V and 3 bases from J, with 10 bases between. The CDR3 nucleotides read TGTGCCATCAGTGAGTCTTTGGGGTGGACAGATACGCAGTATTTT. Protein sequence: CAISESLGWTDTQYF.

This clonotype was counted many times. The DNA of the CDR3 is TGTGCCAGCAGTTTCGCAGGGGACGTAAGCGGGGAGCTGTTTTTT. It codes for CASSFAGDVSGELFF. The J gene is TRBJ2-2, the V gene TRBV28; TRBD1 is a possible D gene (6 bases). Germline CDR1 is MDHEN and CDR2 is SYDVKM. With 3 bases removed from V and 7 bases from J, the gap between germline ends came to 15 bases. The CDR3 covers 15 residues.

In this sample, this clonotype turned up many times. The V gene is TRBV20-1, the J gene TRBJ2-7; 9 bases align to TRBD2. CDR3 length: 14 residues. The junction had 7 bases not matched to a gene; V was cut back by 6 bases and J by 1 base. The germline V gene encodes CDR1 DFQATT and CDR2 SNEGSKA (reference sequence). CDR3 sequence (DNA): TGCAGTGCGGAATCACTAGCGGGTTCCTACGAGCAGTACTTC. Protein sequence: CSAESLAGSYEQYF.

The sample holds a few counts of this clonotype. Written as DNA, the CDR3 is TGTGCCAGCAGACAAACAACCAGGGCCAACAATGAGCAGTTCTTC. It translates to CASRQTTRANNEQFF. J is TRBJ2-1 and V is TRBV3-1; weak D call: TRBD1 (5 bases). CDR1 LGHDT and CDR2 YNNKEL come from the germline V gene (reference sequence). Trimming took off 6 bases at V and 5 bases at J, with 17 bases between the two ends. This CDR3 has 15 amino acids.

J is TRBJ2-1 and V is TRBV20-1; TRBD2 might be the D (6 bases). Germline-derived CDR1 and CDR2 are DFQATT and SNEGSKA (reference sequence). V shed 5 bases and J shed 7 bases, with 27 bases lying between them. The CDR3 spans 17 residues. The CDR3 DNA follows: TGCAGTGCTCTTAATCATCGACTAGGCTGGGTAAAAAATGAGCAGTTCTTC. This sequence encodes CSALNHRLGWVKNEQFF.

This clonotype was counted between two and nine times. J is TRBJ2-1 and V is TRBV20-1, with D possibly TRBD1 on 5 matching bases. Trimming left V 0 bases short and J 7 bases short, with 16 bases between. This CDR3 is 15 amino acids long. Germline loops: CDR1 DFQATT, CDR2 SNEGSKA (reference sequence). The CDR3 sequence: CSARDEGVQVNEQFF. Here the CDR3 DNA reads TGCAGTGCTAGAGATGAAGGCGTACAGGTAAATGAGCAGTTCTTC.

This clonotype came up many times. The rearrangement joins TRBV12-3 or TRBV12-4 to TRBJ2-3; no clear D gene. The CDR3 consists of 14 residues. Trimming pared 3 bases from V and 0 bases from J, leaving 7 bases between. The CDR3 nucleotides read TGTGCCAGCAGTTTGGGCTGGAGCACAGATACGCAGTATTTT. This gives the protein CASSLGWSTDTQYF.

About this clonotype itself: A much larger clone sits a single nucleotide away, making a read error possible. The chain couples TRBV2 to TRBJ2-7, with D unresolved. The CDR3 loop spans 10 amino acids. Germline values: CDR1 SNHLY, CDR2 FYNNEI. This CDR3 reads CTSRRYEQYF. CDR3 in DNA: TGTACCAGCAGGCGCTACGAGCAGTACTTC. The whole variable domain, filled in from reference TRBV2 and TRBJ2-7, reads EPEVTQTPSHQVTQMGQEVILRCVPISNHLYFYWYRQILGQKVEFLVSFYNNEISEKSEIFDDQFSVERPDGSNFTLKIRSTKLEDSAMYFCTSRRYEQYFGPGTRLTVT.

This clonotype showed up just once. The chain has TRBV12-5 and TRBJ2-5, with 9 bases lining up with TRBD2. Germline trimming cut 0 bases from V and 5 bases from J; bases unmatched to any gene: 10. The CDR3 is made up of 17 amino acids. From germline, CDR1 is LGHNT and CDR2 FRNRAP. CDR3 nucleotides: TGTGCTAGTGGTTTGGTAATTACTTCGGCGGGGGGGGAGACCCAGTACTTC. Its translation: CASGLVITSAGGETQYF. Based on the CDR3 plus reference TRBV12-5 and TRBJ2-5, the full variable domain is DARVTQTPRHKVTEMGQEVTMRCQPILGHNTVFWYRQTMMQGLELLAYFRNRAPLDDSGMPKDRFSAEMPDATLATLKIQPSEPRDSAVYFCASGLVITSAGGETQYFGPGTRLLVL.

J is TRBJ2-1 and V is TRBV5-6, with a possible D match to TRBD1 (5 bases). The CDR3 consists of 13 residues. Between the trimmed V and J ends, which lost 2 bases and 8 bases, there was a span of 11 bases. Germline values: CDR1 SGHDT, CDR2 YYEEEE. CDR3 region: CASSLNQGHEQFF. CDR3 coding DNA: TGTGCCAGCAGCTTAAACCAGGGTCATGAGCAGTTCTTC.

This clonotype was counted many times. The chain is built from TRBV4-2 and TRBJ2-2; 7 bases line up with TRBD1. After removal of 4 bases from V and 0 bases from J, the junction contained 2 bases not matched to a gene. Germline assignment: CDR1 LGHNA and CDR2 YNFKEQ. This CDR3 contains 15 residues. CDR3 coding DNA: TGTGCCAGCAGCCGAGGGACAGCGAACACCGGGGAGCTGTTTTTT. Translation: CASSRGTANTGELFF.

This clonotype was counted a few times. The chain recombines TRBV9 with TRBJ1-2; tentatively, D is TRBD1 (6 bases). The CDR3 loop spans 13 amino acids. Trimming pared 3 bases from V and 8 bases from J, leaving 14 bases between. The germline V gene has CDR1 SGDLS and CDR2 YYNGEE. CDR3 in DNA: TGTGCCAGCAGCGGGGCAGGGGAGGAGGGCTACACCTTC. It specifies CASSGAGEEGYTF.

The V and J genes are TRBV7-4 and TRBJ1-2, with 11 bases lining up with TRBD1. The CDR3 has 15 residues. V gave up 6 bases and J gave up 3 bases; unmatched junction bases: 6. CDR1 is SGHVT, CDR2 SQSDAQ, per germline. The CDR3 DNA reads as TGTGCCAGCAGTTATCGGACAGGGGGCGACTATGGCTACACCTTC. The encoded protein is CASSYRTGGDYGYTF.